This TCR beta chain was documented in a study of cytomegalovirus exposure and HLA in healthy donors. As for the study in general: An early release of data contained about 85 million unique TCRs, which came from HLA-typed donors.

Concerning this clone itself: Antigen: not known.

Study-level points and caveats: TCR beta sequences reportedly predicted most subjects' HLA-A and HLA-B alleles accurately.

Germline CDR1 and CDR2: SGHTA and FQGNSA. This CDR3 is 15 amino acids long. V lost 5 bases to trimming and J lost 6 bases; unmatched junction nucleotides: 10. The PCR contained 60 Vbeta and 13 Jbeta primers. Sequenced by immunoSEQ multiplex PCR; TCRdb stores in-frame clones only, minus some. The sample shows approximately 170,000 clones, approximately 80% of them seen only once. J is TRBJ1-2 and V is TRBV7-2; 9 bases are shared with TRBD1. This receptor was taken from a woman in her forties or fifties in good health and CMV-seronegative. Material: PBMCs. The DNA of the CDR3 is TGTGCCAGCAGCGCATCCACAGGGGGCGAGAATGGCTACACCTTC. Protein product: CASSASTGGENGYTF.